What follows describes a single T cell receptor (beta chain). The antigen is undetermined. PBMCs were isolated by Ficoll-Paque density gradient centrifugation, using roughly 11 ml of fresh peripheral blood as the starting material. This record belongs to a study of Graves' ophthalmopathy and Graves' hyperthyroidism. Overall study findings and caveats: Discriminating ophthalmopathy from stable hyperthyroidism, a 13-signature model attained a sensitivity of about 88% and a specificity of 81.08%. The authors also found most expanded thyroid clonotypes above 0.001 frequency in blood.

RNA transcripts yielded amplified TCR beta CDR3 regions. The workflow started with a first-round RT-PCR run with HTBI primers and then moved on to a second-round multiplex PCR. TCRdb fed the multiplex PCR reads into MiXCR, producing one record per CDR3 protein. This sample has about 740,000 distinct CDR3 sequences, with roughly two fifths found just once. CDR3 length: 16 amino acids. The J segment lost 6 bases and the V segment lost 4 bases, leaving 7 bases of the junction unmatched. Germline CDR1 is SEHNR and CDR2 is FQNEAQ (reference sequence). V and J are TRBV7-9 and TRBJ2-2, with TRBD2 matching over 11 bases. This TCR came from an adult man with Graves' ophthalmopathy. The sample comprised peripheral blood. CDR3 region: CASSSGRLAGPGELFF. In DNA form, the CDR3 reads TGTGCCAGCAGCTCGGGCCGACTAGCGGGACCCGGGGAGCTGTTTTTT.